The TCR beta chain described here comes from a study of blood T cell repertoires in COVID-19. Overall study context: Acute and convalescent COVID-19 samples came from the United States, Italy and Spain. PBMCs, B-cell-depleted T cells, or T cells were the source of the cDNA or gDNA that made up the material.

The CDR3 is 16 amino acids. The germline V gene has CDR1 SGHRS and CDR2 YFSETQ. With 1 base clipped from V and 8 bases from J, the junction kept 11 bases outside the gene matches. This clone was observed once. In the original workflow: By means of reference gene primer amplification, nucleated cell counts were estimated. The method was immunoSEQ multiplex PCR; TCRdb's version includes in-frame clones alone and lacks a portion of them. V and J calls and clone size are given by that table; D and trimming were obtained from the DNA. This sample has 150,000 to 200,000 clones; 93% occur once, and the top ten carry roughly 1.9%. While infection was still active, Seattle patients were enrolled and then followed longitudinally.

The specimen was peripheral blood. The TCR was taken from a woman aged 55 to 70 with COVID-19, enrolled during active disease. The V gene is TRBV5-1, the J gene TRBJ1-4; 7 nucleotides align to TRBD1. DNA for the CDR3: TGCGCCAGCAGCTTGTCGACCGGACAGGCGGGGGAAAAACTGTTTTTT. This translates into CASSLSTGQAGEKLFF.